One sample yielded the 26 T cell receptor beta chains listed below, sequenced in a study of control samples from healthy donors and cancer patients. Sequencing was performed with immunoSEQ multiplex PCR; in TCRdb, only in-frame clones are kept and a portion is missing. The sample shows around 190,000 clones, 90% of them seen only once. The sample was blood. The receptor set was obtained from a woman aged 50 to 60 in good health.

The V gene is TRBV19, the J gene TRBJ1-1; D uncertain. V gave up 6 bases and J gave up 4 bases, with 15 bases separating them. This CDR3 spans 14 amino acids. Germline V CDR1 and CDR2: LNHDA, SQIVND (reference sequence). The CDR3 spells CASRVHPRVTEAFF. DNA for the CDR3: TGTGCCAGTAGGGTACACCCGAGGGTCACTGAAGCTTTCTTT.

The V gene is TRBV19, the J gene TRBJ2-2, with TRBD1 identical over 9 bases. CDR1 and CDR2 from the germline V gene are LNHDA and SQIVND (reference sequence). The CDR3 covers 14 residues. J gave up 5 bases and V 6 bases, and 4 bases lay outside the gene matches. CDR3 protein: CASRPGQGTGELFF. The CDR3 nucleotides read TGTGCCAGTAGGCCGGGACAGGGAACCGGGGAGCTGTTTTTT.

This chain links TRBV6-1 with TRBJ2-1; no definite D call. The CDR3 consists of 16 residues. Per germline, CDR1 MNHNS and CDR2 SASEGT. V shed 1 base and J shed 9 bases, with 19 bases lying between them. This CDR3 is CASSEGPATPPGEQFF. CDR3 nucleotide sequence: TGTGCCAGCAGTGAAGGCCCCGCCACCCCCCCGGGTGAGCAGTTCTTC.

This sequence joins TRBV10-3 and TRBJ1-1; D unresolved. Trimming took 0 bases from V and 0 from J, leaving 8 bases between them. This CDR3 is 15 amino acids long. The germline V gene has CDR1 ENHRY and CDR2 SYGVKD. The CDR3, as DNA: TGTGCCATCAGTGAGTCGGGCGGCATGAACACTGAAGCTTTCTTT. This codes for CAISESGGMNTEAFF.

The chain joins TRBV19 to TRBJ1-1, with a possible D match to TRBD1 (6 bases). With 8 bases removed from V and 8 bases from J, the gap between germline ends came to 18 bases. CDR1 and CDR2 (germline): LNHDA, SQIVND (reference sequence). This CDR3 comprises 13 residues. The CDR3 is CASGGGGRLEAFF. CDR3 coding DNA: TGTGCCAGTGGGGGAGGGGGACGCCTAGAAGCTTTCTTT.

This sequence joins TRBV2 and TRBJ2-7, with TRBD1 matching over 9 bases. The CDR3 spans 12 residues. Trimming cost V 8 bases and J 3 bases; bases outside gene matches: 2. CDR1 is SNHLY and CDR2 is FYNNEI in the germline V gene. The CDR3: CASGGQGYEQYF. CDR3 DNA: TGTGCCAGCGGGGGACAGGGCTACGAGCAGTACTTC.

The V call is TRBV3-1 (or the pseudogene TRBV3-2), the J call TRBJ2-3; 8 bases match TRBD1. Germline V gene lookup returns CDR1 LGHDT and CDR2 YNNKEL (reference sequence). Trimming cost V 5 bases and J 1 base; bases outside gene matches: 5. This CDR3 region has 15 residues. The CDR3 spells CASSSPGQGTDTQYF. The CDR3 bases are TGTGCCAGCAGCTCTCCGGGACAGGGCACAGATACGCAGTATTTT.

CDR3 in DNA: TGTGCCAGCAGCCGTAATCTGATGGAGAACAATGAGCAGTTCTTC. The encoded protein is CASSRNLMENNEQFF. The gene calls are TRBV11-3 and TRBJ2-1; D uncertain. Trimming took off 5 bases at V and 5 bases at J, with 16 bases between the two ends. The CDR3 runs to 15 residues. The germline CDR1 and CDR2 sequences are SGHNT and YENEEA.

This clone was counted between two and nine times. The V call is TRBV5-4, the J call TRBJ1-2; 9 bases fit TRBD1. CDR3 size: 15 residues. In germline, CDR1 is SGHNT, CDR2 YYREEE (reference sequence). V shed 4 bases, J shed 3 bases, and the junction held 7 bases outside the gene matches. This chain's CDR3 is CASSAKDRGYYGYTF. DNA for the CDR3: TGTGCCAGCAGCGCTAAGGACAGGGGATACTATGGCTACACCTTC.

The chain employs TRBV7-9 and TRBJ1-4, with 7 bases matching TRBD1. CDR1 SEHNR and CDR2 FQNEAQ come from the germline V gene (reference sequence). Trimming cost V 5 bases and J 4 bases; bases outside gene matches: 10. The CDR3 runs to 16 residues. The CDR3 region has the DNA TGTGCCAGCAGCCCCCGGGACAGTCCCAATAATGAAAAACTGTTTTTT. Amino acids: CASSPRDSPNNEKLFF.

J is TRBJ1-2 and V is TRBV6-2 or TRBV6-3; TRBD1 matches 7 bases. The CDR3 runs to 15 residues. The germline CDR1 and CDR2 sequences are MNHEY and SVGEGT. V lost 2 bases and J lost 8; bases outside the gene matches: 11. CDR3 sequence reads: CASSYDPRGTAGYTF. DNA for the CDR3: TGTGCCAGCAGTTACGACCCGAGAGGGACAGCAGGCTACACCTTC.

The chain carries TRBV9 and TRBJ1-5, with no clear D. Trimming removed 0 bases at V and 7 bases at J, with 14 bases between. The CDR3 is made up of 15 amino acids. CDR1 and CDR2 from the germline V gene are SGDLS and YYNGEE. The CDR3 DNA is TGTGCCAGCAGCGTAGGAGTATTGGCCACCCAGCCCCAGCATTTT. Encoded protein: CASSVGVLATQPQHF.

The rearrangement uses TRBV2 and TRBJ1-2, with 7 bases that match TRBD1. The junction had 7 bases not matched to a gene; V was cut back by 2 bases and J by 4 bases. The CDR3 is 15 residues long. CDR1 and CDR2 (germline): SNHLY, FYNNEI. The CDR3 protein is CASSETSGGSYGYTF. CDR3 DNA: TGTGCCAGCAGTGAAACTTCAGGGGGTAGCTATGGCTACACCTTC.

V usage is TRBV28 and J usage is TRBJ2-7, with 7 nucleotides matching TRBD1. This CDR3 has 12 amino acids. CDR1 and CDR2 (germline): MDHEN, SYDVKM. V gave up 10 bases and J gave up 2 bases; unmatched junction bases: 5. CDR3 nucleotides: TGTGCCACCACGGACAGGACCTACGAGCAGTACTTC. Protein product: CATTDRTYEQYF. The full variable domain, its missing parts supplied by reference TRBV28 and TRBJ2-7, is DVKVTQSSRYLVKRTGEKVFLECVQDMDHENMFWYRQDPGLGLRLIYFSYDVKMKEKGDIPEGYSVSREKKERFSLILESASTNQTSMYLCATTDRTYEQYFGPGTRLTVT.

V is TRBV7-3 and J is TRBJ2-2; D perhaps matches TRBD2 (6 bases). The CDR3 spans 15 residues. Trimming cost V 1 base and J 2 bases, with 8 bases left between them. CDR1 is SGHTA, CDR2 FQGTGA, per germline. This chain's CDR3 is CASSLRGTNTGELFF. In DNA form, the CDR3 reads TGTGCCAGCAGCTTAAGGGGGACTAACACCGGGGAGCTGTTTTTT.

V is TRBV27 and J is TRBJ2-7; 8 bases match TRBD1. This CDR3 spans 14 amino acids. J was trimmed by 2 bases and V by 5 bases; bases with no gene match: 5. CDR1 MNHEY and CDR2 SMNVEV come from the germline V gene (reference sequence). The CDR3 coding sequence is TGTGCCAGCAGTCCGGACAGGGAAACCTACGAGCAGTACTTC. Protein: CASSPDRETYEQYF.

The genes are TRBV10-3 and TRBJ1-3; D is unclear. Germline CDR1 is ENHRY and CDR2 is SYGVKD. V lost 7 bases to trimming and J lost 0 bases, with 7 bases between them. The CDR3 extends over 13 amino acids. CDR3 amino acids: CAIMGASGNTIYF. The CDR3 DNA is TGTGCCATCATGGGCGCCTCTGGAAACACCATATATTTT.

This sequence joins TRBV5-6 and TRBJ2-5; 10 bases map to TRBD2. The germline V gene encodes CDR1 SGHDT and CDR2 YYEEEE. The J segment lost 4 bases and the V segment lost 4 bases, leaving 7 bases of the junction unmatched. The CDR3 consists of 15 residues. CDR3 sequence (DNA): TGTGCCAGCAGCCGTAGCGGGAGGCCAGGAGAGACCCAGTACTTC. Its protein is CASSRSGRPGETQYF.

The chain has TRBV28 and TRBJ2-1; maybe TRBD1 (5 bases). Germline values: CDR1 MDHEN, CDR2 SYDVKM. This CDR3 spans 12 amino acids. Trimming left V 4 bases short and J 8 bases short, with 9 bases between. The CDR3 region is CASSSLGHEQFF. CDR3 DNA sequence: TGTGCCAGCAGTTCGTTGGGGCATGAGCAGTTCTTC.

The CDR3: CASSPRAGENEQYF. CDR3 nucleotide sequence: TGTGCCAGCTCACCAAGAGCGGGAGAAAACGAGCAGTACTTC. The rearrangement links TRBV18 to TRBJ2-7; TRBD2 aligns across 8 bases. Germline V lookup: CDR1 KGHSH, CDR2 LQKENI. Losses at the gene ends were 2 bases for V and 5 bases for J; bases not matched to a gene: 5. The CDR3 contains 14 residues.

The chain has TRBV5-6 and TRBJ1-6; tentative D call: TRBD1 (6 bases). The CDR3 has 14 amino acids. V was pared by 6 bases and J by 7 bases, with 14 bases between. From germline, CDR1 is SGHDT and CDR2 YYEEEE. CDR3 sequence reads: CASTKGVSNSPLHF. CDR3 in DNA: TGTGCCAGCACCAAGGGGGTATCGAATTCACCCCTCCACTTT.

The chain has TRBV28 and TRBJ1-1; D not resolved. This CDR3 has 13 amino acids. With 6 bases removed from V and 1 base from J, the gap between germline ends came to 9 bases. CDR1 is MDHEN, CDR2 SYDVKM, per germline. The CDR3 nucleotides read TGTGCCAGCAGCCAAGCACGGAACACTGAAGCTTTCTTT. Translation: CASSQARNTEAFF.

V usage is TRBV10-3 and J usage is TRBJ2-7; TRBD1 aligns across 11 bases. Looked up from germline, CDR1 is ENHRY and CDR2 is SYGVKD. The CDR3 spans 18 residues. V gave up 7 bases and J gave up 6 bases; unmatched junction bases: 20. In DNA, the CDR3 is TGTGCCATCATGAAAATCGATGACCTCAGGACAGGGGGCGGCGAGCAGTACTTC. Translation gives CAIMKIDDLRTGGGEQYF.

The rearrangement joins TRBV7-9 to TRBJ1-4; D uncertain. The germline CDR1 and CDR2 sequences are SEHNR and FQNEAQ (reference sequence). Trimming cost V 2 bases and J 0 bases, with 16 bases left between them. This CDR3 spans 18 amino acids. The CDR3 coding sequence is TGTGCCAGCAGCTTAACGTCGTCCCCAGCTGCAACTAATGAAAAACTGTTTTTT. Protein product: CASSLTSSPAATNEKLFF.

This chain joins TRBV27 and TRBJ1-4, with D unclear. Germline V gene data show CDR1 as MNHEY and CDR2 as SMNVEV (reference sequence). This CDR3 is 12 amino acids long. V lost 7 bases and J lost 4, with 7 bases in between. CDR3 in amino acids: CASTLFNEKLFF. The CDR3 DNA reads TGTGCCAGCACCCTCTTTAATGAAAAACTGTTTTTT.

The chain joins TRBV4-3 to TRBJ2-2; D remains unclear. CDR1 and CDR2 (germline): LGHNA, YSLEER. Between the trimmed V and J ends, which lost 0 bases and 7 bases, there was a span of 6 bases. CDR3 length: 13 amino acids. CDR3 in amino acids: CASSQEGHGELFF. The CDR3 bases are TGCGCCAGCAGCCAAGAGGGTCACGGGGAGCTGTTTTTT.